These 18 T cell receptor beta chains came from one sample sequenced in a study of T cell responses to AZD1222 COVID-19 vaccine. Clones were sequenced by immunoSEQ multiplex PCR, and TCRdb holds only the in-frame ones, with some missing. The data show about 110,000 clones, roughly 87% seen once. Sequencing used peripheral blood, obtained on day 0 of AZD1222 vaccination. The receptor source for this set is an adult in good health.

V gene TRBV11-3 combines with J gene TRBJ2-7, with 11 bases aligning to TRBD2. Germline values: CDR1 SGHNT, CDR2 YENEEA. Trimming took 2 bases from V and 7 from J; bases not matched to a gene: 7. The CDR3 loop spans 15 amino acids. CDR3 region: CASSLRSGGAWEQYF. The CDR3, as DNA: TGTGCCAGCAGCTTACGTAGCGGGGGGGCGTGGGAGCAGTACTTC.

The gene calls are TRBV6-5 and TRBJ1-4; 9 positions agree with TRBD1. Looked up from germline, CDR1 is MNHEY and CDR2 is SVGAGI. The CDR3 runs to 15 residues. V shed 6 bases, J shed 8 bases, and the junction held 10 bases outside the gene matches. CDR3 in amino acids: CASRNIQGAQEKLFF. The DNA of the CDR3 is TGTGCCAGCAGAAATATACAGGGGGCTCAGGAAAAACTGTTTTTT.

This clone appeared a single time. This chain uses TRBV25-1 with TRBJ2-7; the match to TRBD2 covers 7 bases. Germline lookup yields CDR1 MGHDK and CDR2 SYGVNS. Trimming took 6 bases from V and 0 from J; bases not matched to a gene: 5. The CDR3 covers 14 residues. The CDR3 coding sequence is TGTGCCAGCAGGGCCGGCGGGAGCTCCTACGAGCAGTACTTC. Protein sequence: CASRAGGSSYEQYF.

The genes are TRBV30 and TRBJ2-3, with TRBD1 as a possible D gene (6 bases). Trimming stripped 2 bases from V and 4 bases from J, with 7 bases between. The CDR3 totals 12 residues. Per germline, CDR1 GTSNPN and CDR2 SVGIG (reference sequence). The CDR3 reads CAWSTGSDTQYF. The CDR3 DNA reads TGTGCCTGGAGTACAGGGTCAGATACGCAGTATTTT.

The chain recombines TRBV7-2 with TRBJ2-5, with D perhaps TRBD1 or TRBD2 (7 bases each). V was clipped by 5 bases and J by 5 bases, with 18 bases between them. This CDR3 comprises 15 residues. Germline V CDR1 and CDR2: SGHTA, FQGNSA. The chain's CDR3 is CASSPGGGSGETQYF. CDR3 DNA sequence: TGTGCCAGCAGCCCAGGGGGGGGCTCCGGGGAGACCCAGTACTTC.

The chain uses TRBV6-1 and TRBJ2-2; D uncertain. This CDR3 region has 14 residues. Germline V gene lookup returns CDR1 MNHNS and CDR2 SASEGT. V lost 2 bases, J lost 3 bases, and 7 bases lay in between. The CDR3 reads CASSEIGDTGELFF. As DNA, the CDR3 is TGTGCCAGCAGTGAAATTGGGGACACCGGGGAGCTGTTTTTT.

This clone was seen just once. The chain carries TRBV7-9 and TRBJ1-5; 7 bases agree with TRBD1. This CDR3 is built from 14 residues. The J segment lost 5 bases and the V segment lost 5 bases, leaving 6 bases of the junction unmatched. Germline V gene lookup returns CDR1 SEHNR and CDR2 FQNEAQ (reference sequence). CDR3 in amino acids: CASSMTGRYQPQHF. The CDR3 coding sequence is TGTGCCAGCAGCATGACAGGGCGCTATCAGCCCCAGCATTTT.

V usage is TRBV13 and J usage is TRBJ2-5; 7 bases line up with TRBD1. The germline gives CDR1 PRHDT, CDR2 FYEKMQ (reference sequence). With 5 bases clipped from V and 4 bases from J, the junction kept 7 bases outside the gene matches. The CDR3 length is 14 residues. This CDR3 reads CASSQFHRGETQYF. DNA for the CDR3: TGTGCCAGCAGCCAATTTCACAGGGGAGAGACCCAGTACTTC.

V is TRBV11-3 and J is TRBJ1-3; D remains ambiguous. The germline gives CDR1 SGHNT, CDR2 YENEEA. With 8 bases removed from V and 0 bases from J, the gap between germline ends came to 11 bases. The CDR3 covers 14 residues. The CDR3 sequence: CASAEQSSGNTIYF. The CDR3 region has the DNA TGTGCCAGCGCGGAGCAGAGCTCTGGAAACACCATATATTTT.

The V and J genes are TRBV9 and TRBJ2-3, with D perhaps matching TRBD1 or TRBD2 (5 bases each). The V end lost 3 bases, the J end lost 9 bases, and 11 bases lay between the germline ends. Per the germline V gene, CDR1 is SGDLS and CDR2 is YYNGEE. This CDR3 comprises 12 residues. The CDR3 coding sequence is TGTGCCAGCAGCGCGGGGACGGAAACGCAGTATTTT. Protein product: CASSAGTETQYF.

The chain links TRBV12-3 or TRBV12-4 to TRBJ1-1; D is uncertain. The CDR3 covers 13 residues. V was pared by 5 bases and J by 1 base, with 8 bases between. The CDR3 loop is CASSVQRNTEAFF. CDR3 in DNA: TGTGCCAGCAGTGTTCAAAGGAACACTGAAGCTTTCTTT.

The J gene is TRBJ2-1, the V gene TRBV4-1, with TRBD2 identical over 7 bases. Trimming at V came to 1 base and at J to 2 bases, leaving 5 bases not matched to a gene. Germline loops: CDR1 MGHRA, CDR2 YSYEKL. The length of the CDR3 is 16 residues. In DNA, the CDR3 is TGCGCCAGCAGCCAAGTCGGGAGGTCGCCCTACAATGAGCAGTTCTTC. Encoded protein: CASSQVGRSPYNEQFF.

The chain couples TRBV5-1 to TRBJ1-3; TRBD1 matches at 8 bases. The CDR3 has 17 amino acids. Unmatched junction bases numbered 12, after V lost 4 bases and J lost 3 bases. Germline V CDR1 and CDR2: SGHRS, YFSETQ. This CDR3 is CASSRRPGQAGGNTIYF. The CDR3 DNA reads TGCGCCAGCAGCAGGCGTCCGGGACAGGCCGGTGGAAACACCATATATTTT.

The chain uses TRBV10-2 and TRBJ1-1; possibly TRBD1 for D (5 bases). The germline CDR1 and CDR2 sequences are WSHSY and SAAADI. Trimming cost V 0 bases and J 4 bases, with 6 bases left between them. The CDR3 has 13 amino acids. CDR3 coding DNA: TGCGCCAGCAGTGAGTCGGGGGGCACTGAAGCTTTCTTT. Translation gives CASSESGGTEAFF.

CDR3 sequence reads: CASSLEVSQETQYF. The DNA of the CDR3 is TGTGCCAGCAGCTTAGAAGTCTCCCAAGAGACCCAGTACTTC. This chain connects TRBV7-2 to TRBJ2-5; no firm D call. The germline V gene has CDR1 SGHTA and CDR2 FQGNSA. With 1 base removed from V and 1 base from J, the gap between germline ends came to 7 bases. This CDR3 contains 14 residues.

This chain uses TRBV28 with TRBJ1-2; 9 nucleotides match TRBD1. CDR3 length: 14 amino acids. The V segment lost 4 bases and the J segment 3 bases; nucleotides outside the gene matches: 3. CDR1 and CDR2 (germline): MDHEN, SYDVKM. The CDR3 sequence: CASSSDRGDYGYTF. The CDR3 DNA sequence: TGTGCCAGCAGTTCGGACAGGGGAGACTATGGCTACACCTTC.

The CDR3 sequence is CAWSVSQNLEQYF. CDR3 bases: TGTGCCTGGAGTGTCTCACAAAATCTCGAGCAGTACTTC. The chain joins TRBV30 to TRBJ2-7, with D hard to call. The germline V gene has CDR1 GTSNPN and CDR2 SVGIG (reference sequence). Trimming left V 0 bases short and J 6 bases short, with 12 bases between. The CDR3 has 13 residues.

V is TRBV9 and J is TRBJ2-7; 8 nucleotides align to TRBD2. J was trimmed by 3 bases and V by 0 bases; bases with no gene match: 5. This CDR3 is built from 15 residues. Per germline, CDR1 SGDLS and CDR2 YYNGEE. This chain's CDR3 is CASSVEGRGDYEQYF. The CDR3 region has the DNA TGTGCCAGCAGCGTAGAGGGGCGGGGGGACTACGAGCAGTACTTC.